This TCR beta chain was identified during a study of T cell responses to AZD1222 COVID-19 vaccine. The study, taken as a whole, reports: Clonal diversity may have been underestimated in mostly white British donors.

Some clones are missing from TCRdb's copy, which holds only in-frame ones; the method was immunoSEQ multiplex PCR. The sample lists over 110,000 clones; around 90% were seen once. In regard to this clone: Its antigen is currently unknown.

The CDR3 is made up of 15 amino acids. Germline V CDR1 and CDR2: KGHDR, SFDVKD. Trimming stripped 5 bases from V and 6 bases from J, with 17 bases between. The material was peripheral blood, obtained 28 days after the second AZD1222 dose. This chain connects TRBV24-1 to TRBJ2-3; tentatively, D is TRBD1 (5 bases). This clonotype was sampled from an adult who received the AZD1222 COVID-19 vaccine. The CDR3 is CATSATGWGADTQYF. CDR3 bases: TGTGCCACCAGTGCGACCGGCTGGGGCGCTGATACGCAGTATTTT.